This T cell receptor (beta chain) derives from a study of T cell responses to AZD1222 COVID-19 vaccine. Across the study: Pooling was applied to second doses at about 4 or about 12 weeks.

Produced via immunoSEQ multiplex PCR; TCRdb's table is partial and in-frame only. The sample holds 110,000 to 150,000 clones, over 85% seen once. Germline V lookup: CDR1 MGHDK, CDR2 SYGVNS. The CDR3 is 11 amino acids. Trimming took 6 bases from V and 3 from J, leaving 3 bases between them. General observations from the study: Spike-specific TCR breadth and depth both grew after two AZD1222 doses. The donor cohort was predominantly white British with a female majority, and clonal diversity may have been underestimated. CD4 TCRs associated with vaccination spanned spike, dominating at 160-218 and 743-854.

Concerning this clone: Its matching antigen is unknown.

The source of this sequence is an adult in good health. The sample in question was peripheral blood, obtained on day 0 of AZD1222 vaccination. The chain is built from TRBV25-1 and TRBJ2-1, with D unclear. In DNA form, the CDR3 reads TGTGCCAGCAGGGGCTACAATGAGCAGTTCTTC. It specifies CASRGYNEQFF.